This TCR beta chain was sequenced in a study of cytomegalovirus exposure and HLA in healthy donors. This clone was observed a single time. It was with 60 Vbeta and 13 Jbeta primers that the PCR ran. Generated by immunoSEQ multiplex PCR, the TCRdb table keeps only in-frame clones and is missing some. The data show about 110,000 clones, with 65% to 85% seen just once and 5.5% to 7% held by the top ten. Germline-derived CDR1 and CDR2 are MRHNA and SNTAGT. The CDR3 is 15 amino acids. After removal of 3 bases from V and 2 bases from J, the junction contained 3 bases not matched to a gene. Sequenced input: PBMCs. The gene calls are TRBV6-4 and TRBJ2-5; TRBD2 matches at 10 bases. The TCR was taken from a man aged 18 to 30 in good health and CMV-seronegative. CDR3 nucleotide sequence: TGTGCCAGCAGTGAGTCAGCGGGAGGGCAAGAGACCCAGTACTTC. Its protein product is CASSESAGGQETQYF.